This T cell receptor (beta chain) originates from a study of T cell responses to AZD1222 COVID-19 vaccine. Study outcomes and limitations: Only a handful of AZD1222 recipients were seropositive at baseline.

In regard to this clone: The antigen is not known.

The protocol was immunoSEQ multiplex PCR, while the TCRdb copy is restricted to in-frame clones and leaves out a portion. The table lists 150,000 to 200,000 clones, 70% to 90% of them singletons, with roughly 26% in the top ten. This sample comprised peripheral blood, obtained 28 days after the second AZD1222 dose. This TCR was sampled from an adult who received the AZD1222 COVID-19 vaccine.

In DNA form, the CDR3 reads TGTGCCAGCAGCCCTAGGGGCGGGAGGGGGGAGACCCAGTACTTC. It translates to CASSPRGGRGETQYF. This chain uses TRBV7-2 with TRBJ2-5, with 9 bases lining up with TRBD2. The CDR3 length is 15 residues. Germline lookup yields CDR1 SGHTA and CDR2 FQGNSA. Trimming removed 5 bases from V and 5 bases from J; junction bases left unmatched: 9.